This passage covers 16 T cell receptor beta chains from one sample sequenced in a study of shared clonotypes between healthy human individuals. Here immunoSEQ multiplex PCR was the method, and the copy in TCRdb shows in-frame clones only, minus some. In the table there are under 850,000 clones, roughly two thirds of which are singletons. The sample taken for sequencing was memory CD4+ T cells sorted from blood. Subset given: CD45RA-negative fraction. These receptors came from a woman younger than 45 in good health.

This sequence joins TRBV5-1 and TRBJ2-2; D gene unclear. Trimming stripped 0 bases from V and 5 bases from J, with 8 bases between. The CDR3 extends over 14 amino acids. Germline assignment: CDR1 SGHRS and CDR2 YFSETQ. CDR3 nucleotide sequence: TGCGCCAGCAGCTTGGACTGGGAAACCGGGGAGCTGTTTTTT. Its translation: CASSLDWETGELFF.

The chain recombines TRBV19 with TRBJ2-7; the D is unclear. The CDR3 has 13 amino acids. Per germline, CDR1 LNHDA and CDR2 SQIVND (reference sequence). Trimming stripped 6 bases from V and 3 bases from J, with 12 bases between. For the CDR3, the DNA is TGTGCCAGTAGCGAACGGTACGACTACGAGCAGTACTTC. Translated: CASSERYDYEQYF.

Note on this clone: This sample also contains other DNA sequences that code for the same CDR3. The chain joins TRBV2 to TRBJ2-1; possible D gene TRBD2, 5 bases. Germline V gives CDR1 SNHLY, CDR2 FYNNEI. V lost 5 bases and J 0 bases, leaving 11 bases between the germline ends. The CDR3 has 15 residues. CDR3 sequence: CASSLTGSSYNEQFF. CDR3 bases: TGTGCCAGCAGTCTAACGGGGAGCTCCTACAATGAGCAGTTCTTC.

The chain is built from TRBV7-2 and TRBJ2-2; D is perhaps TRBD1 (5 bases). The CDR3 covers 14 residues. The V and J ends lost 5 bases and 1 base respectively, with 8 bases between them. In germline, CDR1 is SGHTA, CDR2 FQGNSA. The chain's CDR3 is CASSQGRNTGELFF. The CDR3, as DNA: TGTGCCAGCAGCCAGGGCAGGAACACCGGGGAGCTGTTTTTT.

This clone was detected a few times. The V gene is TRBV28, the J gene TRBJ2-6; 8 positions match TRBD1. Trimming removed 10 bases from V and 8 bases from J; junction bases left unmatched: 7. CDR3 length: 13 amino acids. Germline-derived CDR1 and CDR2 are MDHEN and SYDVKM. The CDR3 region is CAIVQGGTNVLTF. Written as DNA, the CDR3 is TGTGCCATCGTACAGGGGGGAACCAACGTCCTGACTTTC.

V gene TRBV30 combines with J gene TRBJ2-1, with D perhaps TRBD1 (5 bases). V was trimmed by 4 bases and J by 5 bases, leaving 18 bases between them. The CDR3 extends over 15 amino acids. Looked up from germline, CDR1 is GTSNPN and CDR2 is SVGIG (reference sequence). CDR3 nucleotide sequence: TGTGCCTGGACCCTGGGGCTAATCCCCAACAATGAGCAGTTCTTC. It yields the protein CAWTLGLIPNNEQFF.

The chain joins TRBV11-2 to TRBJ1-1; D remains unclear. The V gene lost 6 bases and the J gene lost 9 bases, with 14 bases spanning the gap. Germline V gives CDR1 SGHAT, CDR2 FQNNGV. The CDR3 extends over 12 amino acids. The CDR3 loop is CASRPDGFKAFF. CDR3 sequence (DNA): TGTGCCAGCAGACCGGACGGGTTTAAAGCTTTCTTT.

This chain uses TRBV28 with TRBJ2-3, with D possibly being TRBD1 or TRBD2 (6 bases each). V shed 4 bases and J shed 6 bases, with 17 bases lying between them. This CDR3 has 15 amino acids. Germline V gene sequence: CDR1 MDHEN, CDR2 SYDVKM. The CDR3 bases are TGTGCCAGCAGTTCCGGCTCCGGGGGCCGGGATACGCAGTATTTT. It translates to CASSSGSGGRDTQYF.

This clone was counted only a few times. The CDR3 nucleotides are TGTGCCAGCAGCTTAGACCAGGCGGATAATTCACCCCTCCACTTT. It is translated as CASSLDQADNSPLHF. The chain is built from TRBV7-2 and TRBJ1-6; D not resolved. In germline, CDR1 is SGHTA, CDR2 FQGNSA. The length of the CDR3 is 15 residues. V was clipped by 1 base and J by 5 bases, with 9 bases between them.

The chain combines TRBV19 with TRBJ2-6; TRBD1 aligns across 12 bases. Per germline, CDR1 LNHDA and CDR2 SQIVND (reference sequence). There are 17 residues in the CDR3. J was trimmed by 3 bases and V by 8 bases; bases with no gene match: 8. This CDR3 reads CASQPGTGGLGANVLTF. The CDR3 region has the DNA TGTGCCAGTCAACCCGGGACAGGGGGCCTTGGGGCCAACGTCCTGACTTTC.

This clone was seen a single time. The chain recombines TRBV5-6 with TRBJ2-7; 12 bases agree with TRBD1. The germline V gene encodes CDR1 SGHDT and CDR2 YYEEEE. Trimming cost V 5 bases and J 4 bases; bases outside gene matches: 4. This CDR3 comprises 14 residues. CDR3: CASSPGQGAYEQYF. CDR3 nucleotide sequence: TGTGCCAGCAGTCCGGGACAGGGGGCTTACGAGCAGTACTTC.

The chain is built from TRBV30 and TRBJ2-3; 11 nucleotides match TRBD2. CDR1 and CDR2 (germline): GTSNPN, SVGIG (reference sequence). CDR3 length: 16 amino acids. Unmatched junction bases numbered 7, after V lost 2 bases and J lost 3 bases. CDR3 sequence: CAWSITSGSSTDTQYF. CDR3 nucleotide sequence: TGTGCCTGGAGTATAACTAGCGGGAGTTCAACAGATACGCAGTATTTT.

This clone was counted only a few times. The V call is TRBV4-2, the J call TRBJ2-1; no clear D. From germline, CDR1 is LGHNA and CDR2 YNFKEQ. The CDR3 covers 14 residues. The V end was cut by 2 bases, the J end by 5 bases, with 10 bases between. The CDR3 sequence is CASSQSPGDNEQFF. Written as DNA, the CDR3 is TGTGCCAGCAGCCAATCTCCAGGCGACAATGAGCAGTTCTTC.

The genes are TRBV4-1 and TRBJ2-7; TRBD1 aligns across 9 bases. This CDR3 is 15 amino acids long. Germline CDR1 and CDR2: MGHRA and YSYEKL. V lost 5 bases and J lost 2; bases outside the gene matches: 7. The CDR3 spells CASSAYRGRTYEQYF. In nucleotides, the CDR3 is TGCGCCAGCAGCGCCTACAGGGGGCGAACCTACGAGCAGTACTTC.

This chain links TRBV29-1 with TRBJ1-1; D uncertain. The CDR3 extends over 14 amino acids. V was clipped by 3 bases and J by 4 bases, with 15 bases between them. Germline CDR1 reads SQVTM; CDR2 reads ANQGSEA. The CDR3 region is CSVDSMTRVTEAFF. The CDR3 DNA reads TGCAGCGTTGATTCAATGACAAGGGTCACTGAAGCTTTCTTT.

This clone was found a few times. Other DNA sequences within the sample encode an identical CDR3. This chain connects TRBV30 to TRBJ1-2, with D unclear. The CDR3 spans 11 residues. The V end lost 2 bases, the J end lost 5 bases, and 6 bases lay between the germline ends. The germline V gene encodes CDR1 GTSNPN and CDR2 SVGIG (reference sequence). This CDR3 reads CAWSPDYGYTF. CDR3 DNA sequence: TGTGCCTGGAGTCCTGATTATGGCTACACCTTC.